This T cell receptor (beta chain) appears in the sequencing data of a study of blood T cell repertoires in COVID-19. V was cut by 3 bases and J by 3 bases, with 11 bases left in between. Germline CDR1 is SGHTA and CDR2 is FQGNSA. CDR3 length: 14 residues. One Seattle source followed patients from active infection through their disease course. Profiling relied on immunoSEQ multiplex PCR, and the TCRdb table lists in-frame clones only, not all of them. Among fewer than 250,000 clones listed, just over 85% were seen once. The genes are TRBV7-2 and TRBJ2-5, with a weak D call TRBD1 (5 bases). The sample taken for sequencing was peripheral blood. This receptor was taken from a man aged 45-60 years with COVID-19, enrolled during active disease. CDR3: CASSFQGIEETQYF. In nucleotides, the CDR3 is TGTGCCAGCAGCTTTCAGGGAATCGAAGAGACCCAGTACTTC.